The rows below give T cell receptor beta chains drawn from one sample of a study of post-analysis software for immune sequencing data. From the PCR reads, TCRdb called clonotypes with MiXCR, one entry per CDR3 protein. This table holds about 430,000 distinct CDR3 sequences, about 39% found once. Source material: blood. The receptors originated from a girl aged 2-10 years with multiple sclerosis. Each CDR3 is given with its conserved first and last residue. Fields, in order: CDR3 length, D gene, clone size, J gene, V gene, CDR3 DNA, CDR3 protein. A D gene is named only where the DNA matches it firmly. Size values are once, few and many counts, or a class for expanded clones, and some rows have none.

len: 14
d_gene: NA
abundance: few
j_gene: TRBJ1-1
v_gene: TRBV20-1
CDR3nt: TGCAGTGCTAGAGCGGGACTGATGAACACTGAAGCTTTCTTT
CDR3aa: CSARAGLMNTEAFF

len: 13
d_gene: TRBD1
abundance: few
j_gene: TRBJ2-1
v_gene: TRBV18
CDR3nt: TGTGCCAGCTCACCTAGTGGACAGGCAGTCCAGTTCTTC
CDR3aa: CASSPSGQAVQFF

len: 15
d_gene: TRBD2
abundance: NA
j_gene: TRBJ2-1
v_gene: TRBV6-1
CDR3nt: TGTGCCAGCAGTGAGCTAGCGGGGGGGCCCGGGATTCAGTTCTTC
CDR3aa: CASSELAGGPGIQFF

len: 14
d_gene: TRBD1
abundance: NA
j_gene: TRBJ2-5
v_gene: TRBV29-1
CDR3nt: TGCAGCGTTGTCAGGACAGGGGCCATCGATGAGCAGTACTTC
CDR3aa: CSVVRTGAIDEQYF

len: 13
d_gene: NA
abundance: NA
j_gene: TRBJ2-5
v_gene: TRBV7-2
CDR3nt: TGTGCCGGCAGCTTCGAGATTCCTCGGGAGCAGTACTTC
CDR3aa: CAGSFEIPREQYF

len: 11
d_gene: NA
abundance: few
j_gene: TRBJ1-1
v_gene: TRBV12-3/TRBV12-4
CDR3nt: TGTGCCAGCCGTGGGACATTCAAGGCTTTCTTT
CDR3aa: CASRGTFKAFF

len: 13
d_gene: TRBD1
abundance: many
j_gene: TRBJ1-2
v_gene: TRBV7-9
CDR3nt: TGTGCCAGCAGTCCGGGACAGAACTATGGCTACACCTTC
CDR3aa: CASSPGQNYGYTF

len: 17
d_gene: NA
abundance: NA
j_gene: TRBJ2-1
v_gene: TRBV21-1
CDR3nt: TGTGCCAGCAGCAAAGGTCGATTAACTGACAGACAAAATGAGCAGTTCTTC
CDR3aa: CASSKGRLTDRQNEQFF

len: 15
d_gene: NA
abundance: few
j_gene: TRBJ2-7
v_gene: TRBV4-3
CDR3nt: TGCGCCAGCAGCCACCGACTAGTGGGAGAAAACGAGCAGTACTTC
CDR3aa: CASSHRLVGENEQYF

len: 15
d_gene: TRBD1
abundance: NA
j_gene: TRBJ2-1
v_gene: TRBV11-2
CDR3nt: TGTGCCAGCAGCGGGGGACAGGGACTTTACAATGAGCAGTTCTTC
CDR3aa: CASSGGQGLYNEQFF

len: 14
d_gene: NA
abundance: once
j_gene: TRBJ1-5
v_gene: TRBV3-1
CDR3nt: TGTGCCAGCAGCCAGGGGGTCAGCTATCAGCCCCAGCATTTT
CDR3aa: CASSQGVSYQPQHF

len: 15
d_gene: NA
abundance: many
j_gene: TRBJ2-4
v_gene: TRBV20-1
CDR3nt: TGCAGTGCTAGAGTCCCTTTGGATAGCGAGAGATTTCAGTACTTC
CDR3aa: CSARVPLDSERFQYF

len: 15
d_gene: TRBD2
abundance: few
j_gene: TRBJ2-7
v_gene: TRBV7-2
CDR3nt: TGTGCCAGCACCGAGGGCCTAGCGGGAAGAGGGGAGCAGTACTTC
CDR3aa: CASTEGLAGRGEQYF

len: 15
d_gene: TRBD2
abundance: NA
j_gene: TRBJ2-7
v_gene: TRBV12-3/TRBV12-4
CDR3nt: TGTGCCAGCAGTCCGGGACTAGCCTCCTACAATGAGCAGTACTTC
CDR3aa: CASSPGLASYNEQYF

len: 15
d_gene: NA
abundance: few
j_gene: TRBJ2-1
v_gene: TRBV6-5
CDR3nt: TGTGCCAGCAGTTTCTCTTCCGGGACTCACAATGAGCAGTTCTTC
CDR3aa: CASSFSSGTHNEQFF

len: 18
d_gene: NA
abundance: NA
j_gene: TRBJ2-2
v_gene: TRBV10-3
CDR3nt: TGTGCCATCAGTCTCCTGGATCCCCAGGGTTCGGACACCGGGGAGCTGTTTTTT
CDR3aa: CAISLLDPQGSDTGELFF

len: 13
d_gene: NA
abundance: NA
j_gene: TRBJ1-2
v_gene: TRBV3-1
CDR3nt: TGTGCCAGCAGCCAAGTCAGGGGACACGGCTACACCTTC
CDR3aa: CASSQVRGHGYTF

len: 16
d_gene: TRBD1
abundance: few
j_gene: TRBJ1-5
v_gene: TRBV28
CDR3nt: TGTGCCAGCAGTTTAGGGACAGGAAGTAGCAATCAGCCCCAGCATTTT
CDR3aa: CASSLGTGSSNQPQHF

len: 17
d_gene: NA
abundance: NA
j_gene: TRBJ2-1
v_gene: TRBV11-2
CDR3nt: TGTGCCAGCAGCTTAGTGTGGGTAGGTAGCTCCTACAATGAGCAGTTCTTC
CDR3aa: CASSLVWVGSSYNEQFF

len: 14
d_gene: TRBD1
abundance: few
j_gene: TRBJ1-2
v_gene: TRBV6-5
CDR3nt: TGTGCCAGCAGCTCCTACAGGGGGATCTATGGCTACACCTTC
CDR3aa: CASSSYRGIYGYTF

len: 14
d_gene: NA
abundance: NA
j_gene: TRBJ2-7
v_gene: TRBV28
CDR3nt: TGTGCCAGCAGTATGGGACACTTAGCCTACGAGCAGTACTTC
CDR3aa: CASSMGHLAYEQYF

len: 16
d_gene: NA
abundance: few
j_gene: TRBJ2-1
v_gene: TRBV3-1
CDR3nt: TGTGCCAGCAGCAAAGGCGGCAGCAGGTCCTACAATGAGCAGTTCTTC
CDR3aa: CASSKGGSRSYNEQFF

len: 16
d_gene: TRBD2
abundance: few
j_gene: TRBJ2-7
v_gene: TRBV12-3/TRBV12-4
CDR3nt: TGTGCCAGCAGCCTTAGCGGGAGGGACTCCTACAATGAGCAGTACTTC
CDR3aa: CASSLSGRDSYNEQYF

len: 16
d_gene: TRBD2
abundance: few
j_gene: TRBJ2-5
v_gene: TRBV20-1
CDR3nt: TGCAGTGCTAGAGATCCAGCGGGGGGGATCAGGGAGACCCAGTACTTC
CDR3aa: CSARDPAGGIRETQYF

len: 14
d_gene: NA
abundance: few
j_gene: TRBJ1-2
v_gene: TRBV2
CDR3nt: TGTGCCAGCAGTCAAACACGGAACTACTATGGCTACACCTTC
CDR3aa: CASSQTRNYYGYTF

len: 15
d_gene: NA
abundance: few
j_gene: TRBJ2-5
v_gene: TRBV7-9
CDR3nt: TGTGCCAGCAGCTTAGGGTGGTGGACCCAAGAGACCCAGTACTTC
CDR3aa: CASSLGWWTQETQYF

len: 11
d_gene: NA
abundance: NA
j_gene: TRBJ1-2
v_gene: TRBV6-1
CDR3nt: TGTGCCAGCAGTGAGAGCTATGGCTACACCTTC
CDR3aa: CASSESYGYTF

len: 14
d_gene: TRBD2
abundance: NA
j_gene: TRBJ2-1
v_gene: TRBV20-1
CDR3nt: TGCAGTGCTGAGACTACATTGCGGGGGAATGAGCAGTTCTTC
CDR3aa: CSAETTLRGNEQFF

len: 15
d_gene: NA
abundance: NA
j_gene: TRBJ2-7
v_gene: TRBV2
CDR3nt: TGTGCCAGCAGTGGGGGGGACTGGGGACCCTACGAGCAGTACTTC
CDR3aa: CASSGGDWGPYEQYF

len: 13
d_gene: NA
abundance: few
j_gene: TRBJ1-2
v_gene: TRBV28
CDR3nt: TGTGCCAGCAGTACCGACAGTCACTATGGCTACACCTTC
CDR3aa: CASSTDSHYGYTF

len: 16
d_gene: NA
abundance: NA
j_gene: TRBJ2-7
v_gene: TRBV7-2
CDR3nt: TGTGCCAGCATGCTTAGATTGGCTAGCGAGACGTACGAGCAGTACTTC
CDR3aa: CASMLRLASETYEQYF

len: 15
d_gene: TRBD2
abundance: many
j_gene: TRBJ2-5
v_gene: TRBV28
CDR3nt: TGTGCCAGCAGAGAAGCGGGAGGGCCATCGGAGACCCAGTACTTC
CDR3aa: CASREAGGPSETQYF

len: 16
d_gene: NA
abundance: NA
j_gene: TRBJ2-4
v_gene: TRBV4-3
CDR3nt: TGCGCCAGCAGCCTCGCCAGGTCCTTAGCCAAAAACATTCAGTACTTC
CDR3aa: CASSLARSLAKNIQYF

len: 13
d_gene: NA
abundance: NA
j_gene: TRBJ2-7
v_gene: TRBV29-1
CDR3nt: TGCAGCGTTAGAGAAGAGCTTACCTACGAGCAGTACTTC
CDR3aa: CSVREELTYEQYF

len: 15
d_gene: TRBD2
abundance: few
j_gene: TRBJ2-3
v_gene: TRBV12-3/TRBV12-4
CDR3nt: TGTGCCACCTCCTGGACTAGCCTTTCCACAGATACGCAGTATTTT
CDR3aa: CATSWTSLSTDTQYF

len: 13
d_gene: NA
abundance: few
j_gene: TRBJ2-1
v_gene: TRBV12-5
CDR3nt: TGTGCTAGTGGAGCGGACGTTAACAATGAGCAGTTCTTC
CDR3aa: CASGADVNNEQFF

len: 16
d_gene: TRBD2
abundance: NA
j_gene: TRBJ2-4
v_gene: TRBV12-3/TRBV12-4
CDR3nt: TGTGCCAGCAGCTCGGGGGGGATACTAGCCAAAAACATTCAGTACTTC
CDR3aa: CASSSGGILAKNIQYF